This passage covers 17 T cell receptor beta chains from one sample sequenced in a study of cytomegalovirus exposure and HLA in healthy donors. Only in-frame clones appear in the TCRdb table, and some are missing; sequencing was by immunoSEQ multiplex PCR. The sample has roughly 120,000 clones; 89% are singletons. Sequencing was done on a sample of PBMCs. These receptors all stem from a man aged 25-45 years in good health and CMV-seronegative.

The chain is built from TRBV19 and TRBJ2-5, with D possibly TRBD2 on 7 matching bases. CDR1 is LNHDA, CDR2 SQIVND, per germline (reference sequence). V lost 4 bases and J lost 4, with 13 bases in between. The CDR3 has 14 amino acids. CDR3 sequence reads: CASSNLGGRETQYF. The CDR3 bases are TGTGCCAGTAGTAATCTCGGGGGGCGAGAGACCCAGTACTTC.

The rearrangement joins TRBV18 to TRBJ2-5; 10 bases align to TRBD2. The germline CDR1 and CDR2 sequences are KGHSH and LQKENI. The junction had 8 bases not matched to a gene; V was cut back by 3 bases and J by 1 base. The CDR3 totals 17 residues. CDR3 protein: CASSPIRTSGFQETQYF. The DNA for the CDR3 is TGTGCCAGCTCACCCATCAGGACTAGCGGTTTCCAAGAGACCCAGTACTTC.

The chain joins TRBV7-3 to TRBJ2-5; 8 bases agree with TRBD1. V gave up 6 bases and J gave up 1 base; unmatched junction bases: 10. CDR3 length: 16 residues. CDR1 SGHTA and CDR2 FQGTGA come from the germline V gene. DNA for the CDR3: TGTGCCAGCAGTAAGGACAGGGCGACAAGCCAAGAGACCCAGTACTTC. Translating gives CASSKDRATSQETQYF.

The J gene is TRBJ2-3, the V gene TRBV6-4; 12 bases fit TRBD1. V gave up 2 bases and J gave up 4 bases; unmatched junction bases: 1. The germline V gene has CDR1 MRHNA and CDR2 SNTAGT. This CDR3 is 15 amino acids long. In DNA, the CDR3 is TGTGCCAGCAGTGACGGGACAGGGGGCGCAGATACGCAGTATTTT. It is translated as CASSDGTGGADTQYF.

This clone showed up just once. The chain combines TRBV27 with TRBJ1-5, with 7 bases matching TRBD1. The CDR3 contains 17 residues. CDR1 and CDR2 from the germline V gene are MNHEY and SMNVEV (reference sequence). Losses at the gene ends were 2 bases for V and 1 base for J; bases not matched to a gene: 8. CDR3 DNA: TGTGCCAGCAGTTTAACCCCCCCGACAGGGAGCAATCAGCCCCAGCATTTT. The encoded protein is CASSLTPPTGSNQPQHF.

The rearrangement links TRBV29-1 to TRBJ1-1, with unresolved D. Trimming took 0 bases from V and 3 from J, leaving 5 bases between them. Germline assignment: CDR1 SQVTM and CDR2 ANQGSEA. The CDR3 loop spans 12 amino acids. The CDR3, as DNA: TGCAGCGTTGAAGAGGACTACACTGAAGCTTTCTTT. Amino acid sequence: CSVEEDYTEAFF.

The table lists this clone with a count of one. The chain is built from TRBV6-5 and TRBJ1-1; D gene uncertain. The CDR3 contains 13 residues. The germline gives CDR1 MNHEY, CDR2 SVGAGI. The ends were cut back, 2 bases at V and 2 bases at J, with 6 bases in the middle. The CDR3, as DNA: TGTGCCAGCAGTTACGAAGCCAACACTGAAGCTTTCTTT. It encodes CASSYEANTEAFF.

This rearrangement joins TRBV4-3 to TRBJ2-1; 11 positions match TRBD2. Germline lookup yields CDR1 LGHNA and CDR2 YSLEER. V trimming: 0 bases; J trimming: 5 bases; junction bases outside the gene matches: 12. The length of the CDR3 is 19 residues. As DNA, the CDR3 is TGCGCCAGCAGCCAAGAACGGCTAGCGGGGGGCCGCAAGGACAATGAGCAGTTCTTC. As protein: CASSQERLAGGRKDNEQFF.

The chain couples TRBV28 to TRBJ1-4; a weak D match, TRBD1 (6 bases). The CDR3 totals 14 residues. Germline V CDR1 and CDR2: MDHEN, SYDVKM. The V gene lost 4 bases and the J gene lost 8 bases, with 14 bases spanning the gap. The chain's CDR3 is CASSYTGRGEKLFF. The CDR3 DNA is TGTGCCAGCAGTTACACAGGGAGAGGAGAAAAACTGTTTTTT.

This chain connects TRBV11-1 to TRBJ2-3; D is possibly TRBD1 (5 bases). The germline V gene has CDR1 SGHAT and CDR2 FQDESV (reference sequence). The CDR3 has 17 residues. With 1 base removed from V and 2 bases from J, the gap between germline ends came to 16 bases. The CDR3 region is CASSLGRAGIFTDTQYF. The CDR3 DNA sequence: TGTGCCAGCAGCTTAGGAAGGGCAGGGATCTTCACAGATACGCAGTATTTT. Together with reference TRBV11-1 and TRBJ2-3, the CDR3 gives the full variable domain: EAEVAQSPRYKITEKSQAVAFWCDPISGHATLYWYRQILGQGPELLVQFQDESVVDDSQLPKDRFSAERLKGVDSTLKIQPAELGDSAMYLCASSLGRAGIFTDTQYFGPGTRLTVL.

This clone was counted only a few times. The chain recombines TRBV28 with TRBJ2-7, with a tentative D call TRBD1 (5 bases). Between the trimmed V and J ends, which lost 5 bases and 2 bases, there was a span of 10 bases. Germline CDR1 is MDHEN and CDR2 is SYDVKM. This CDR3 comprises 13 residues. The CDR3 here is CASSTRVPYEQYF. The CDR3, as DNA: TGTGCCAGCAGTACCAGGGTCCCCTACGAGCAGTACTTC.

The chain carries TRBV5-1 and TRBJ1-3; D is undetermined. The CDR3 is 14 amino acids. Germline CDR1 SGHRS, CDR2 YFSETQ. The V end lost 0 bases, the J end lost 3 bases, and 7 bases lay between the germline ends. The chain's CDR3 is CASSLAAYGNTIYF. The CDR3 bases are TGCGCCAGCAGCTTGGCCGCCTATGGAAACACCATATATTTT.

In DNA form, the CDR3 reads TGTGCCAGCAGCTCGACTACGGGACTAGCGAGCAATGAGCAGTTCTTC. As protein: CASSSTTGLASNEQFF. The rearrangement joins TRBV7-9 to TRBJ2-1; 10 bases are a match to TRBD2. V trimming: 4 bases; J trimming: 6 bases; junction bases outside the gene matches: 9. The germline V gene has CDR1 SEHNR and CDR2 FQNEAQ (reference sequence). The CDR3 sequence is 16 residues long.

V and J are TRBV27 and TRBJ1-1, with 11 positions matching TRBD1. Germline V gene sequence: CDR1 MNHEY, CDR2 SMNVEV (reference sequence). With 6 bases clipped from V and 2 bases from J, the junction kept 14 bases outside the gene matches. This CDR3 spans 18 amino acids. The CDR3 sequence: CASSSWTGGGPGNTEAFF. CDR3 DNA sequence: TGTGCCAGCAGCTCTTGGACAGGGGGCGGACCAGGTAACACTGAAGCTTTCTTT.

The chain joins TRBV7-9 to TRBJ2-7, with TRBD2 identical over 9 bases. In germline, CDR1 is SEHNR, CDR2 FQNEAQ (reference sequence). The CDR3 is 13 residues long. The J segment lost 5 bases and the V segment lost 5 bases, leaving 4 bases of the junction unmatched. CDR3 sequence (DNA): TGTGCCAGCAGCCCGGGACTAGCCCACGAGCAGTACTTC. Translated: CASSPGLAHEQYF.

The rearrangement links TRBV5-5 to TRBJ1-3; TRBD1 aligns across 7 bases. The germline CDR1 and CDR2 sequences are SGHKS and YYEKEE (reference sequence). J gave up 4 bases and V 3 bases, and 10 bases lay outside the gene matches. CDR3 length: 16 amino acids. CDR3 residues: CASSSPATGPGNTIYF. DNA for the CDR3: TGTGCCAGCAGCTCGCCCGCGACAGGGCCGGGAAACACCATATATTTT.

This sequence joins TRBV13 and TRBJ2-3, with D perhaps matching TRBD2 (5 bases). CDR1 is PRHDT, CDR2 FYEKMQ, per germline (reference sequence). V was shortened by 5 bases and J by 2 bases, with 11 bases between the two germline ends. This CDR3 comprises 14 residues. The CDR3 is CASSPGLATDTQYF. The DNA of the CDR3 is TGTGCCAGCAGCCCGGGTCTAGCCACAGATACGCAGTATTTT. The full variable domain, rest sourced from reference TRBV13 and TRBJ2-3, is AAGVIQSPRHLIKEKRETATLKCYPIPRHDTVYWYQQGPGQDPQFLISFYEKMQSDKGSIPDRFSAQQFSDYHSELNMSSLELGDSALYFCASSPGLATDTQYFGPGTRLTVL.